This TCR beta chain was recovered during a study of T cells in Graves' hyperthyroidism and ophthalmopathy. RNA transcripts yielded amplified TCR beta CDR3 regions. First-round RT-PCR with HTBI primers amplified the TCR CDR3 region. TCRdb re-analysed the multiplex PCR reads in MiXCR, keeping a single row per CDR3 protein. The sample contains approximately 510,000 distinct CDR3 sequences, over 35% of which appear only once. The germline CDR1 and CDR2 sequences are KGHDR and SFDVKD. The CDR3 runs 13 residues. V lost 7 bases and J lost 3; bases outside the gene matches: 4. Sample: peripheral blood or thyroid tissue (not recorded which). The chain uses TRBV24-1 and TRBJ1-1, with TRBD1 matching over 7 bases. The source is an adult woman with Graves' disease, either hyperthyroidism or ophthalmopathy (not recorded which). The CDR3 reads CATSGGTDTEAFF. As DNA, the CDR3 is TGTGCCACCAGCGGCGGGACAGACACTGAAGCTTTCTTT.